The 28 T cell receptor beta chains given below trace back to one sample, sequenced in a study of blood T cell repertoires in COVID-19. The method was immunoSEQ multiplex PCR; TCRdb's version includes in-frame clones alone and lacks a portion of them. The sample lists about 42,000 clones, roughly 88% seen once, with approximately 2.4% in the top ten. Material: peripheral blood. These receptors were obtained from a human donor in a cohort sampled during active COVID-19.

V is TRBV2 and J is TRBJ2-2, with 8 nucleotides matching TRBD1. The CDR3 consists of 17 residues. V was pared by 8 bases and J by 0 bases, with 11 bases of the junction left unmatched. CDR1 is SNHLY and CDR2 is FYNNEI in the germline V gene. The CDR3 region has the DNA TGTGCCAGCGAACCGGAAGGGACAGGCGCGAACACCGGGGAGCTGTTTTTT. This translates into CASEPEGTGANTGELFF.

The V call is TRBV18, the J call TRBJ2-1; weak D call: TRBD2 (5 bases). The germline CDR1 and CDR2 sequences are KGHSH and LQKENI. The length of the CDR3 is 15 residues. V shed 6 bases and J shed 7 bases, with 19 bases lying between them. CDR3 sequence reads: CASSLSGEMQNEQFF. The CDR3 nucleotides read TGTGCCAGCTCCTTGTCTGGGGAGATGCAGAATGAGCAGTTCTTC.

This chain uses TRBV4-2 with TRBJ2-3, with 7 bases matching TRBD1. J was trimmed by 0 bases and V by 0 bases; bases with no gene match: 9. From germline, CDR1 is LGHNA and CDR2 YNFKEQ. The length of the CDR3 is 18 residues. The CDR3 region is CASSQENKGTASTDTQYF. The CDR3 DNA follows: TGTGCCAGCAGCCAAGAAAATAAGGGGACAGCGAGCACAGATACGCAGTATTTT.

J is TRBJ1-3 and V is TRBV19, with D maybe TRBD1 (5 bases). With 7 bases removed from V and 3 bases from J, the gap between germline ends came to 13 bases. The germline gives CDR1 LNHDA, CDR2 SQIVND (reference sequence). CDR3 length: 14 amino acids. The CDR3 reads CASKEPGGGNTIYF. The CDR3 region has the DNA TGTGCCAGTAAGGAACCCGGGGGTGGAAACACCATATATTTT.

The V gene is TRBV3-1 (or the pseudogene TRBV3-2), the J gene TRBJ2-5; the match to TRBD2 covers 8 bases. This CDR3 spans 16 amino acids. The junction had 7 bases not matched to a gene; V was cut back by 3 bases and J by 1 base. Germline CDR1 and CDR2: LGHDT and YNNKEL (reference sequence). The CDR3 protein is CASSHTGLGIQETQYF. In DNA form, the CDR3 reads TGTGCCAGCAGCCACACGGGACTAGGGATCCAAGAGACCCAGTACTTC.

V usage is TRBV11-2 and J usage is TRBJ2-1; tentative D call: TRBD1 (6 bases). The germline CDR1 and CDR2 sequences are SGHAT and FQNNGV. The CDR3 runs to 17 residues. Trimming took off 2 bases at V and 2 bases at J, with 16 bases between the two ends. The CDR3: CASSLSGQGPTYNEQFF. The CDR3 nucleotides read TGTGCCAGCAGCTTAAGTGGCCAGGGGCCTACCTACAATGAGCAGTTCTTC.

The CDR3 DNA follows: TGTGCCAGCAGCCAAGAGACTCAAGAGACCCAGTACTTC. It yields the protein CASSQETQETQYF. The chain recombines TRBV3-1 (or the pseudogene TRBV3-2) with TRBJ2-5; D is undetermined. The V end lost 0 bases, the J end lost 2 bases, and 4 bases lay between the germline ends. Germline CDR1 reads LGHDT; CDR2 reads YNNKEL (reference sequence). The CDR3 runs 13 residues.

This chain connects TRBV18 to TRBJ1-4, with 7 bases that match TRBD1. The CDR3 spans 16 residues. Germline values: CDR1 KGHSH, CDR2 LQKENI. V lost 3 bases and J lost 7; bases outside the gene matches: 11. CDR3 loop: CASSPTEGGLAEKLFF. The DNA for the CDR3 is TGTGCCAGCTCACCGACCGAAGGGGGCTTGGCTGAAAAACTGTTTTTT.

This chain uses TRBV12-3 or TRBV12-4 with TRBJ2-3; perhaps TRBD1 as D (6 bases). Trimming removed 5 bases at V and 7 bases at J, with 13 bases between. The CDR3 runs 13 residues. The CDR3 DNA sequence: TGTGCCAGCAGTGACAGGAATACAAATACGCAGTATTTT. Translation gives CASSDRNTNTQYF.

The chain uses TRBV7-2 and TRBJ2-3, with TRBD2 as a possible D gene (5 bases). The CDR3 spans 15 residues. Per the germline V gene, CDR1 is SGHTA and CDR2 is FQGNSA. The ends were cut back, 5 bases at V and 0 bases at J, with 12 bases in the middle. CDR3 in amino acids: CASSPRGRSTDTQYF. DNA for the CDR3: TGTGCCAGCAGCCCCCGGGGAAGGAGCACAGATACGCAGTATTTT.

This chain connects TRBV4-2 to TRBJ1-6, with 7 bases matching TRBD1. The CDR3 has 15 amino acids. Germline CDR1 LGHNA, CDR2 YNFKEQ. V gave up 4 bases and J gave up 10 bases; unmatched junction bases: 10. In nucleotides, the CDR3 is TGTGCCAGCAGCCCCGATACAGGGGTTAACTCACCCCTCCACTTT. It translates to CASSPDTGVNSPLHF.

By proportion, this clone is medium-sized (0.01 to 0.1%). The chain uses TRBV3-1 (or the pseudogene TRBV3-2) and TRBJ1-4; D is perhaps TRBD1 (5 bases). The CDR3 spans 15 residues. CDR1 and CDR2 (germline): LGHDT, YNNKEL (reference sequence). The ends were cut back, 4 bases at V and 6 bases at J, with 15 bases in the middle. DNA of the CDR3: TGTGCCAGCAGCCGAAGCGCAGGGTCGTATGAAAAACTGTTTTTT. Translating it yields CASSRSAGSYEKLFF.

This sequence joins TRBV19 and TRBJ1-3; 8 nucleotides align to TRBD1. In germline, CDR1 is LNHDA, CDR2 SQIVND (reference sequence). The V and J ends lost 7 bases and 0 bases, in that order; junction bases with no gene match: 8. The CDR3 runs 16 residues. The CDR3 protein is CASKPGQDLSGNTIYF. The CDR3 DNA sequence: TGTGCCAGTAAACCGGGACAGGACCTCTCTGGAAACACCATATATTTT.

V usage is TRBV5-5 and J usage is TRBJ1-1; 7 nucleotides match TRBD1. This CDR3 is built from 17 residues. Per germline, CDR1 SGHKS and CDR2 YYEKEE (reference sequence). Losses at the gene ends were 2 bases for V and 0 bases for J; bases not matched to a gene: 10. CDR3 in amino acids: CASSFWGVTGVNTEAFF. In DNA form, the CDR3 reads TGTGCCAGCAGCTTTTGGGGCGTAACAGGGGTGAACACTGAAGCTTTCTTT.

This rearrangement joins TRBV3-1 (or the pseudogene TRBV3-2) to TRBJ1-4; 8 positions match TRBD1. The ends lost 4 bases at V and 5 bases at J; junction bases unmatched: 3. CDR3 length equals 14 residues. Germline CDR1 reads LGHDT; CDR2 reads YNNKEL (reference sequence). The DNA for the CDR3 is TGTGCCAGCAGCCCGGACAGGGCGAATGAAAAACTGTTTTTT. Amino acids: CASSPDRANEKLFF.

The chain uses TRBV10-3 and TRBJ2-4, with 7 bases aligning to TRBD1. Looked up from germline, CDR1 is ENHRY and CDR2 is SYGVKD. J gave up 0 bases and V 8 bases, and 10 bases lay outside the gene matches. This CDR3 region has 16 residues. The CDR3 DNA sequence: TGTGCCATCTACATCCGAAGACAGGGAGCCAAAAACATTCAGTACTTC. Translating it yields CAIYIRRQGAKNIQYF.

In its sample, this clone was seen once. The chain couples TRBV6-5 to TRBJ2-1; TRBD2 might be the D (5 bases). The CDR3 is 14 amino acids. In germline, CDR1 is MNHEY, CDR2 SVGAGI. V lost 7 bases to trimming and J lost 7 bases, with 17 bases between them. The CDR3 DNA reads as TGTGCCAGCACTTCCCCCGGTGGCGGGAATGAGCAGTTCTTC. Amino acids: CASTSPGGGNEQFF.

The rearrangement links TRBV2 to TRBJ2-7; TRBD1 matches 7 bases. V lost 6 bases to trimming and J lost 0 bases; unmatched junction nucleotides: 11. Germline V gives CDR1 SNHLY, CDR2 FYNNEI. The CDR3 length is 16 residues. CDR3 loop: CASRSVPGQLSYEQYF. The CDR3 nucleotides are TGTGCCAGCAGGTCGGTTCCGGGACAGCTCTCCTACGAGCAGTACTTC.

Here the CDR3 reads CASSQILAGGPETQYF. CDR3 coding DNA: TGCGCCAGCAGCCAAATCCTAGCGGGGGGGCCGGAGACCCAGTACTTC. V and J are TRBV4-1 and TRBJ2-5; 12 bases match TRBD2. From germline, CDR1 is MGHRA and CDR2 YSYEKL. CDR3 size: 16 residues. The ends lost 2 bases at V and 5 bases at J; junction bases unmatched: 6.

J is TRBJ1-1 and V is TRBV7-3, with TRBD1 as a possible D gene (5 bases). Per germline, CDR1 SGHTA and CDR2 FQGTGA. Trimming shortened V by 5 bases and J by 1 base, and 11 bases separated the two germline ends. The CDR3 is made up of 14 amino acids. Written as DNA, the CDR3 is TGTGCCAGCAGCCCCGGACACCAGAACACTGAAGCTTTCTTT. Translating gives CASSPGHQNTEAFF.

This rearrangement joins TRBV4-1 to TRBJ2-5; maybe TRBD2 (5 bases). The CDR3 is made up of 14 amino acids. V lost 0 bases and J lost 5, with 10 bases in between. Germline-derived CDR1 and CDR2 are MGHRA and YSYEKL. CDR3 sequence: CASSQDRRGETQYF. The CDR3 nucleotides read TGCGCCAGCAGCCAAGATCGGAGAGGGGAGACCCAGTACTTC.

The rearrangement uses TRBV5-1 and TRBJ2-1; TRBD1 agrees at 10 bases. The CDR3 contains 15 residues. Germline values: CDR1 SGHRS, CDR2 YFSETQ. V lost 4 bases and J lost 7; bases outside the gene matches: 8. The CDR3 region is CASSRTGGDRNEQFF. The CDR3 nucleotides read TGCGCCAGCAGCCGGACAGGGGGGGATCGGAATGAGCAGTTCTTC.

This chain links TRBV27 with TRBJ2-5; 10 nucleotides line up with TRBD2. This CDR3 region has 16 residues. Germline assignment: CDR1 MNHEY and CDR2 SMNVEV (reference sequence). V shed 7 bases, J shed 1 base, and the junction held 9 bases outside the gene matches. In nucleotides, the CDR3 is TGTGCCAGCACCAGACGTTGGACTAGCGGCCAAGAGACCCAGTACTTC. Translation gives CASTRRWTSGQETQYF.

V gene TRBV29-1 combines with J gene TRBJ2-3, with TRBD2 identical over 10 bases. J lost 7 bases, V lost 6 bases, and 10 bases had no gene match. CDR1 and CDR2 from the germline V gene are SQVTM and ANQGSEA. This CDR3 has 14 amino acids. The CDR3 reads CSVRAGGQRHTQYF. As DNA, the CDR3 is TGCAGCGTACGAGCGGGAGGGCAGCGTCATACGCAGTATTTT.

The V gene is TRBV5-1, the J gene TRBJ2-1; 8 bases match TRBD1. V trimming: 4 bases; J trimming: 2 bases; junction bases outside the gene matches: 8. CDR1 is SGHRS and CDR2 is YFSETQ in the germline V gene. The CDR3 consists of 16 residues. CDR3 region: CASSTQGATTYNEQFF. As DNA, the CDR3 is TGCGCCAGCAGCACTCAGGGGGCCACCACCTACAATGAGCAGTTCTTC. The entire variable domain, with the rest obtained from reference TRBV5-1 and TRBJ2-1, is as follows: KAGVTQTPRYLIKTRGQQVTLSCSPISGHRSVSWYQQTPGQGLQFLFEYFSETQRNKGNFPGRFSGRQFSNSRSEMNVSTLELGDSALYLCASSTQGATTYNEQFFGPGTRLTVL.

The CDR3 DNA reads as TGTGCCAGCTCACCACCCCCAGGGGGAATTGAAGCTTTCTTT. It is translated as CASSPPPGGIEAFF. The rearrangement joins TRBV18 to TRBJ1-1; TRBD1 matches 7 bases. V lost 0 bases to trimming and J lost 7 bases; unmatched junction nucleotides: 5. Germline assignment: CDR1 KGHSH and CDR2 LQKENI. The CDR3 loop spans 14 amino acids.

The gene calls are TRBV15 and TRBJ2-1; TRBD2 matches 9 bases. This CDR3 has 15 amino acids. Trimming took 2 bases from V and 4 from J; bases not matched to a gene: 3. Germline V gene sequence: CDR1 LNHNV, CDR2 YYDKDF (reference sequence). CDR3 sequence (DNA): TGTGCCACCAGCAGAATAGCGGGGGTGTACAATGAGCAGTTCTTC. Translation gives CATSRIAGVYNEQFF.

The genes are TRBV19 and TRBJ1-5, with TRBD1 identical over 7 bases. Losses at the gene ends were 5 bases for V and 0 bases for J; bases not matched to a gene: 7. There are 16 residues in the CDR3. CDR1 is LNHDA, CDR2 SQIVND, per germline (reference sequence). The CDR3 bases are TGTGCCAGTAGTGGGGAGACAGGGTCTAGCAATCAGCCCCAGCATTTT. This codes for CASSGETGSSNQPQHF.